The source of this T cell receptor beta chain is a study of T-cell reconstitution after alpha-beta-depleted transplantation in children (TCRdb year 2016). Broadly, across the study: The study quantitatively tracked T-cell immune reconstitution after TCRalphabeta/CD19-depleted allogeneic hematopoietic cell transplantation in children using TCR repertoire profiling. The full study reports these points: The apparently early recovery of alphabetaT-cell counts about two months after transplant reportedly depended on only several hundred rapidly expanded clones that came from non-depleted graft cells. The high TCRbeta diversity at day 60 in some patients was ascribed to recipient T cells and intrathymic progenitors that had survived conditioning. Hyperexpanded clone frequencies declined over subsequent months; after one year, T-cell counts and TCRbeta diversity were mostly attributed to newly produced T cells.

The library was built by means of PCR. Sequencing was performed on an Illumina HiSeq 2500. TCR library preparation used molecular barcoding, with unique molecular identifiers applied to normalize quantification of the TCRbeta repertoire. TCRdb reran the public reads through fastp at Q25 and MiXCR, keeping productive beta chains. CDR3 protein sequences are deduplicated, and each keeps its most common genes and DNA. The sample table records 140,000 to 150,000 distinct CDR3 sequences; roughly 8.8% of these occur just once. Clones ranked in the top ten supply approximately 18% of the sample. Inclusive of the bounding cysteine and phenylalanine, the CDR3 is 15 residues long. Just CDR3 DNA is preserved here, 45 bases in frame from base 1. Taken from the germline V gene, the CDR1 and CDR2 loops are KGHSH and LQKENI. Unmatched junction bases come to 3, with V trimmed by 6 bases and J by 0 bases. As concerns this clonotype: Its antigen remains unidentified. Base-call qualities are not available, and no considerably larger clone is one nucleotide away.

In the paper's terms, the treatment or condition label means: allogeneic hematopoietic cell transplantation with graft depleted of TCRalphabeta T cells and CD19 B cells. The transplant recipients were children given TCRalphabeta/CD19-depleted allogeneic hematopoietic cell grafts. The source was PBMCs, mostly from graft donor cells, collected 180 days after TCRalphabeta/CD19-depleted stem cell transplant. Recombination connected TRBV18 to TRBJ2-3, and 10 bases in between align with TRBD2. This TCR derives from a female patient aged 2-9 years who had a stem cell transplant for congenital amegakaryocytic thrombocytopenia, so the T cells may come from the graft donor. The CDR3 here reads CASSPAGGSTDTQYF. At the DNA level, the sequence is TGTGCCAGCTCGCCAGCGGGAGGGAGCACAGATACGCAGTATTTT.